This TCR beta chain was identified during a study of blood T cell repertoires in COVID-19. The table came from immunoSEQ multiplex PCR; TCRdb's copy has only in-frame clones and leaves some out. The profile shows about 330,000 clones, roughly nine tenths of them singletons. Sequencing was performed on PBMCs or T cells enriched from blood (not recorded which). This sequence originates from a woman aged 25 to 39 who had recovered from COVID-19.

The CDR3 DNA reads TGTGCCAGCAGCCGAGGGACTAGCGGAGCACGAGTAGGGGAGACCCAGTACTTC. Translating it yields CASSRGTSGARVGETQYF. The chain joins TRBV7-3 to TRBJ2-5, with 11 bases fitting TRBD2. The CDR3 has 18 amino acids. Per germline, CDR1 SGHTA and CDR2 FQGTGA. V trimming: 5 bases; J trimming: 5 bases; junction bases outside the gene matches: 16.